One and the same sample provided the 32 T cell receptor beta chains below, sequenced in a study of cytomegalovirus exposure and HLA in healthy donors listed by TCRdb under 2017. The library came from the immunoSEQ multiplex PCR assay. A mixture of 60 forward primers for TCR Vbeta segments and 13 reverse primers for TCR Jbeta segments was used in the multiplex PCR. TCRdb took this table from immuneACCESS and kept in-frame rearrangements with V and J called. Such tables lack part of the clones; where checked against another copy, unresolved V genes explain under half of the gap, and the rest is unexplained. Present in this sample are roughly 13,000 clones, 55% to 75% of which were seen just once. In total, the top ten clones hold around a sixth of the sample. Sequencing was carried out using PBMCs. Every receptor here comes from a woman between 45 and 65 years old in good health and CMV-seropositive.

The V call is TRBV29-1, the J call TRBJ2-7; possible D gene TRBD2, 5 bases. The ends were cut back, 5 bases at V and 7 bases at J, with 15 bases in the middle. Per the germline V gene, CDR1 is SQVTM and CDR2 is ANQGSEA. The CDR3 totals 12 residues. In DNA, the CDR3 is TGCAGCGTTAGTGGGAGACGGCGAGAGCAGTACTTC. Its protein is CSVSGRRREQYF.

This sequence joins TRBV18 and TRBJ1-2; 7 nucleotides line up with TRBD1. The V and J ends lost 1 base and 6 bases, in that order; junction bases with no gene match: 8. This CDR3 has 15 amino acids. Germline values: CDR1 KGHSH, CDR2 LQKENI. CDR3 region: CASSPLEQGFNGYTF. DNA for the CDR3: TGTGCCAGCTCACCACTGGAACAGGGGTTTAATGGCTACACCTTC. Full variable domain (remainder filled in from reference TRBV18 and TRBJ1-2): NAGVMQNPRHLVRRRGQEARLRCSPMKGHSHVYWYRQLPEEGLKFMVYLQKENIIDESGMPKERFSAEFPKEGPSILRIQQVVRGDSAAYFCASSPLEQGFNGYTFGSGTRLTVV.

A few counts support this clone. The V call is TRBV6-1, the J call TRBJ1-2; D ambiguous. This CDR3 is built from 15 residues. Germline values: CDR1 MNHNS, CDR2 SASEGT. Trimming cost V 1 base and J 1 base, with 10 bases left between them. The CDR3 sequence is CASSEDLEGNYGYTF. CDR3 sequence (DNA): TGTGCCAGCAGTGAAGACCTTGAGGGTAACTATGGCTACACCTTC.

This chain joins TRBV4-1 and TRBJ2-4, with D possibly matching TRBD2 (6 bases). Deletions cut 0 bases from V and 6 bases from J, with 12 bases between. Germline V gene sequence: CDR1 MGHRA, CDR2 YSYEKL. The CDR3 has 15 amino acids. The CDR3 DNA reads TGCGCCAGCAGCCAAGACCCCGGGGGTACAAACATTCAGTACTTC. Residues: CASSQDPGGTNIQYF.

The rearrangement uses TRBV29-1 and TRBJ2-1; D is possibly TRBD1 (5 bases). This CDR3 spans 15 amino acids. Looked up from germline, CDR1 is SQVTM and CDR2 is ANQGSEA. V lost 5 bases, J lost 2 bases, and 16 bases lay in between. The CDR3 region has the DNA TGCAGCGTTCACCTGACGCCAGGGCCCTACAATGAGCAGTTCTTC. This sequence encodes CSVHLTPGPYNEQFF.

The gene calls are TRBV6-4 and TRBJ2-1, with TRBD1 identical over 11 bases. Germline CDR1 and CDR2: MRHNA and SNTAGT. The length of the CDR3 is 14 residues. V shed 2 bases, J shed 6 bases, and the junction held 0 bases outside the gene matches. The CDR3 sequence: CASSDGTGGNEQFF. CDR3 DNA sequence: TGTGCCAGCAGTGACGGGACAGGGGGCAATGAGCAGTTCTTC.

The chain links TRBV25-1 to TRBJ2-7, with unresolved D. V was trimmed by 6 bases and J by 7 bases, leaving 13 bases between them. The CDR3 runs to 12 residues. Germline V gene lookup returns CDR1 MGHDK and CDR2 SYGVNS. The CDR3 region has the DNA TGTGCCAGCAGGAACATGGCGAGGGAGCAGTACTTC. This translates into CASRNMAREQYF.

The chain combines TRBV28 with TRBJ2-7; 8 nucleotides match TRBD1. This CDR3 contains 14 residues. V shed 8 bases, J shed 4 bases, and the junction held 10 bases outside the gene matches. Germline lookup yields CDR1 MDHEN and CDR2 SYDVKM. The CDR3 region is CASSGQGSKYEQYF. The CDR3 region has the DNA TGTGCCAGCTCAGGACAGGGAAGTAAGTACGAGCAGTACTTC.

This clone was counted a few times. The chain combines TRBV6-1 with TRBJ1-5; D unresolved. Germline CDR1 MNHNS, CDR2 SASEGT. Trimming cost V 10 bases and J 3 bases, with 13 bases left between them. The CDR3 spans 13 residues. The CDR3 sequence: CATAIEDNQPQHF. The DNA of the CDR3 is TGTGCCACCGCGATAGAGGACAATCAGCCCCAGCATTTT.

Written as DNA, the CDR3 is TGTGCCAGCAGTTACTCGCCGGAGGGAGGCTACACCTTC. Amino acids: CASSYSPEGGYTF. The chain uses TRBV6-5 and TRBJ1-2; D is uncertain. Germline CDR1 reads MNHEY; CDR2 reads SVGAGI. The ends were cut back, 0 bases at V and 8 bases at J, with 10 bases in the middle. The CDR3 totals 13 residues.

In this sample, this clone turned up a few times. The chain is built from TRBV9 and TRBJ1-2, with a tentative D call TRBD1 (6 bases). CDR3 length: 15 amino acids. In germline, CDR1 is SGDLS, CDR2 YYNGEE. The V end was cut by 3 bases, the J end by 6 bases, with 18 bases between. The CDR3 nucleotides read TGTGCCAGCAGCGCCATTTTACAGGGTTCCCATGGCTACACCTTC. Protein sequence: CASSAILQGSHGYTF. Full variable domain (missing parts from reference TRBV9 and TRBJ1-2): DSGVTQTPKHLITATGQRVTLRCSPRSGDLSVYWYQQSLDQGLQFLIQYYNGEERAKGNILERFSAQQFPDLHSELNLSSLELGDSALYFCASSAILQGSHGYTFGSGTRLTVV.

This chain uses TRBV5-1 with TRBJ1-2, with D uncertain. The CDR3 totals 14 residues. Trimming stripped 0 bases from V and 2 bases from J, with 8 bases between. Germline CDR1 is SGHRS and CDR2 is YFSETQ. CDR3 in amino acids: CASSLAGENYGYTF. Here the CDR3 DNA reads TGCGCCAGCAGCTTGGCCGGGGAGAACTATGGCTACACCTTC.

V gene TRBV7-2 combines with J gene TRBJ2-5, with D uncertain. Per germline, CDR1 SGHTA and CDR2 FQGNSA. The CDR3 consists of 11 residues. Trimming removed 3 bases from V and 5 bases from J, with 4 bases in between. CDR3 sequence: CASSFSETQYF. Written as DNA, the CDR3 is TGTGCCAGCAGCTTCAGTGAGACCCAGTACTTC.

The chain uses TRBV4-2 and TRBJ2-6, with D maybe TRBD1 (5 bases). The length of the CDR3 is 15 residues. Germline CDR1 and CDR2: LGHNA and YNFKEQ. V lost 5 bases, J lost 2 bases, and 10 bases lay in between. CDR3 sequence reads: CASSASGTGANVLTF. The DNA of the CDR3 is TGTGCCAGCAGCGCTTCAGGGACTGGGGCCAACGTCCTGACTTTC.

With regard to this clone: At one of its ends the junction is not consistent with the germline gene, which may arise from a read error. The chain employs TRBV7-7 and TRBJ2-5, with TRBD1 as a possible D gene (5 bases). Germline lookup yields CDR1 SSHAT and CDR2 FNYEAQ (reference sequence). This CDR3 comprises 14 residues. In DNA form, the CDR3 reads TGTGCTAGCAGCTTCGACAGAGAACAAGAGACCCAGTACTTC. Translation gives CASSFDREQETQYF.

The chain links TRBV4-2 to TRBJ2-3, with a tentative D call TRBD2 (5 bases). Germline V gene sequence: CDR1 LGHNA, CDR2 YNFKEQ. Trimming took off 4 bases at V and 4 bases at J, with 12 bases between the two ends. The length of the CDR3 is 14 residues. Written as DNA, the CDR3 is TGTGCCAGCAGCCGATGGCAGGAGGCAGATACGCAGTATTTT. It encodes CASSRWQEADTQYF.

Written as DNA, the CDR3 is TGCGCCAGCAGCCAAGAAGGACGGGACACAGATACGCAGTATTTT. Translated: CASSQEGRDTDTQYF. This chain joins TRBV4-1 and TRBJ2-3; a possible D gene is TRBD2 (5 bases). Germline CDR1 and CDR2: MGHRA and YSYEKL. V was pared by 0 bases and J by 2 bases, with 9 bases between. The length of the CDR3 is 15 residues.

The CDR3 bases are TGTGCCTGCAGGGGATGGGGGACTGAAGCTTTCTTT. It encodes CACRGWGTEAFF. The chain carries TRBV19 and TRBJ1-1; the D gene is possibly TRBD1 (6 bases). Trimming shortened V by 11 bases and J by 5 bases, and 15 bases separated the two germline ends. Germline lookup yields CDR1 LNHDA and CDR2 SQIVND (reference sequence). This CDR3 is built from 12 residues.

J is TRBJ2-2 and V is TRBV30; 7 bases line up with TRBD1. Germline CDR1 and CDR2: GTSNPN and SVGIG (reference sequence). CDR3 length: 12 amino acids. The ends lost 8 bases at V and 3 bases at J; junction bases unmatched: 3. DNA for the CDR3: TGTGCCGAGGGACAGTACACCGGGGAGCTGTTTTTT. Its protein is CAEGQYTGELFF.

The chain combines TRBV11-2 with TRBJ1-5; perhaps TRBD1 as D (6 bases). Per the germline V gene, CDR1 is SGHAT and CDR2 is FQNNGV. CDR3 length: 19 residues. Trimming pared 1 base from V and 4 bases from J, leaving 23 bases between. The CDR3 sequence is CASSLGPGTPAVGNQPQHF. CDR3 in DNA: TGTGCCAGCAGCTTAGGCCCCGGGACACCCGCTGTGGGGAATCAGCCCCAGCATTTT.

This clone appeared once. The chain recombines TRBV30 with TRBJ1-6; D uncertain. The germline V gene encodes CDR1 GTSNPN and CDR2 SVGIG (reference sequence). Trimming shortened V by 0 bases and J by 6 bases, and 18 bases separated the two germline ends. The CDR3 extends over 17 amino acids. The CDR3 reads CAWSVTPRGRRNSPLHF. The CDR3 DNA is TGTGCCTGGAGTGTAACCCCTCGCGGTCGTCGTAATTCACCCCTCCACTTT.

The rearrangement uses TRBV10-3 and TRBJ1-1; D is unresolved. This CDR3 has 15 amino acids. Germline V gene lookup returns CDR1 ENHRY and CDR2 SYGVKD. Trimming stripped 0 bases from V and 4 bases from J, with 12 bases between. CDR3 sequence: CAISESEELSTEAFF. The CDR3 DNA sequence: TGTGCCATCAGTGAGTCTGAAGAATTGAGCACTGAAGCTTTCTTT.

In nucleotides, the CDR3 is TGTGCCTTATCCCGGACAGGGAAGGAGACCCAGTACTTC. It specifies CALSRTGKETQYF. V usage is TRBV30 and J usage is TRBJ2-5; 8 nucleotides agree with TRBD1. The germline V gene encodes CDR1 GTSNPN and CDR2 SVGIG (reference sequence). The CDR3 covers 13 residues. Trimming at V came to 7 bases and at J to 5 bases, leaving 9 bases not matched to a gene.

A single count supports this clone. This chain uses TRBV29-1 with TRBJ1-1; no definite D call. Germline assignment: CDR1 SQVTM and CDR2 ANQGSEA. V was cut by 4 bases and J by 1 base, with 10 bases left in between. CDR3 size: 13 residues. CDR3 sequence (DNA): TGCAGCGTTGTAGCGGCGACGAACACTGAAGCTTTCTTT. The encoded protein is CSVVAATNTEAFF.

This clone was observed a few times. CDR3 DNA sequence: TGTGCCTGGAGTTGGCGGGGGGGATACAATGAGCAGTTCTTC. This sequence encodes CAWSWRGGYNEQFF. The V gene is TRBV30, the J gene TRBJ2-1; 9 bases are shared with TRBD2. The CDR3 consists of 14 residues. CDR1 is GTSNPN and CDR2 is SVGIG in the germline V gene (reference sequence). V lost 2 bases, J lost 4 bases, and 3 bases stayed unmatched. The variable domain in full, with the rest retrieved from reference TRBV30 and TRBJ2-1, is SQTIHQWPATLVQPVGSPLSLECTVEGTSNPNLYWYRQAAGRGLQLLFYSVGIGQISSEVPQNLSASRPQDRQFILSSKKLLLSDSGFYLCAWSWRGGYNEQFFGPGTRLTVL.

This chain connects TRBV5-1 to TRBJ2-5, with a possible D match to TRBD1 (5 bases). V was trimmed by 6 bases and J by 2 bases, leaving 14 bases between them. The CDR3 extends over 14 amino acids. CDR1 and CDR2 (germline): SGHRS, YFSETQ. This CDR3 is CASNPGQRQETQYF. The CDR3 coding sequence is TGCGCCAGCAACCCAGGGCAGCGTCAAGAGACCCAGTACTTC.

J is TRBJ2-7 and V is TRBV11-1; 9 bases align to TRBD1. V shed 5 bases and J 6 bases; nucleotides not matched to a gene: 5. Germline V lookup: CDR1 SGHAT, CDR2 FQDESV (reference sequence). The CDR3 covers 13 residues. The CDR3 DNA reads TGTGCCAGCAGCCTGGACAGGGGTAGCGAGCAGTACTTC. Translating gives CASSLDRGSEQYF. The full variable domain, its missing parts supplied by reference TRBV11-1 and TRBJ2-7, is EAEVAQSPRYKITEKSQAVAFWCDPISGHATLYWYRQILGQGPELLVQFQDESVVDDSQLPKDRFSAERLKGVDSTLKIQPAELGDSAMYLCASSLDRGSEQYFGPGTRLTVT.

This rearrangement joins TRBV9 to TRBJ1-1; perhaps TRBD1 as D (6 bases). The CDR3 extends over 13 amino acids. Trimming left V 2 bases short and J 3 bases short, with 8 bases between. Germline loops: CDR1 SGDLS, CDR2 YYNGEE. The CDR3 spells CASSVGAHTEAFF. The CDR3 bases are TGTGCCAGCAGCGTGGGGGCCCACACTGAAGCTTTCTTT.

The CDR3 nucleotides are TGTGCCAGCAGCATCTACAGGGACGACACTGAAGCTTTCTTT. Its protein is CASSIYRDDTEAFF. The rearrangement joins TRBV7-9 to TRBJ1-1; D may be TRBD1 (6 bases). The V gene's germline CDR1 is SEHNR and CDR2 FQNEAQ (reference sequence). This CDR3 is 14 amino acids long. The ends were cut back, 5 bases at V and 3 bases at J, with 13 bases in the middle.

J is TRBJ1-2 and V is TRBV30, with 7 bases fitting TRBD1. V dropped 2 bases and J dropped 8; count of bases not matched to a gene: 8. In germline, CDR1 is GTSNPN, CDR2 SVGIG (reference sequence). The CDR3 contains 13 residues. CDR3 nucleotide sequence: TGTGCCTGGAGTCACAGACAGGGATCCGGCTACACCTTC. It yields the protein CAWSHRQGSGYTF.

The chain combines TRBV10-3 with TRBJ1-1, with D maybe TRBD1 (6 bases). Germline V gene lookup returns CDR1 ENHRY and CDR2 SYGVKD. The CDR3 spans 12 residues. V lost 4 bases, J lost 6 bases, and 9 bases lay in between. DNA of the CDR3: TGTGCCATCAGTGGAACAGGGCCTGAAGCTTTCTTT. Translation: CAISGTGPEAFF.

The chain joins TRBV29-1 to TRBJ2-3; D ambiguous. CDR1 SQVTM and CDR2 ANQGSEA come from the germline V gene. Trimming pared 6 bases from V and 0 bases from J, leaving 7 bases between. CDR3 length: 12 residues. In DNA form, the CDR3 reads TGCAGCGTGTGCGGCAGCACAGATACGCAGTATTTT. Translation gives CSVCGSTDTQYF.